The next 20 T cell receptor beta chains were all read from a single sample in a study of blood T cells in healthy people across ages. A J-beta primer mix and a sample-barcoded 5' primer were used in a second PCR of roughly 6 to 11 cycles. A single record per CDR3 protein comes from TCRdb applying MiXCR to the 5' RACE reads. The sample includes under 2 million distinct CDR3 sequences, almost 35% of them seen just once. Sequencing was carried out using blood. The receptors come from a woman in her twenties or thirties in good health.

A remark on this clonotype: The junction departs from the called germline gene at one end, perhaps through a read error. This CDR3 reads CASSLGGRLAEAQYF. The CDR3 DNA reads as TGTGCCAGCAGCTTAGGCGGCAGATTAGCAGAGGCCCAGTACTTC. The chain is built from TRBV7-9 and TRBJ2-5; D unclear. CDR1 and CDR2 (germline): SEHNR, FQNEAQ (reference sequence). CDR3 length equals 15 residues. Looking up the rest from reference TRBV7-9 and TRBJ2-5 gives the full variable domain: DTGVSQNPRHKITKRGQNVTFRCDPISEHNRLYWYRQTLGQGPEFLTYFQNEAQLEKSRLLSDRFSAERPKGSFSTLEIQRTEQGDSAMYLCASSLGGRLAEAQYFGPGTRLLVL.

V gene TRBV16 combines with J gene TRBJ2-1, with TRBD1 identical over 9 bases. Trimming at V came to 6 bases and at J to 6 bases, leaving 9 bases not matched to a gene. This CDR3 contains 15 residues. Germline V gene lookup returns CDR1 KGHSY and CDR2 FQNENV. The CDR3 DNA follows: TGTGCCAGCAGTTTTGGACAGGGGAACTCCAATGAGCAGTTCTTC. Encoded protein: CASSFGQGNSNEQFF.

This chain connects TRBV25-1 to TRBJ2-5; TRBD2 agrees at 7 bases. In germline, CDR1 is MGHDK, CDR2 SYGVNS. CDR3 size: 15 residues. V gave up 8 bases and J gave up 2 bases; unmatched junction bases: 11. The CDR3 DNA sequence: TGTGCCAGCCCCCTCTCGGGAGGAAGGCAAGAGACCCAGTACTTC. As protein: CASPLSGGRQETQYF. Full variable domain (missing parts from reference TRBV25-1 and TRBJ2-5): EADIYQTPRYLVIGTGKKITLECSQTMGHDKMYWYQQDPGMELHLIHYSYGVNSTEKGDLSSESTVSRIRTEHFPLTLESARPSHTSQYLCASPLSGGRQETQYFGPGTRLLVL.

J is TRBJ1-1 and V is TRBV6-5; unclear D gene. Germline CDR1 MNHEY, CDR2 SVGAGI. Trimming took off 5 bases at V and 7 bases at J, with 14 bases between the two ends. This CDR3 contains 13 residues. The CDR3 nucleotides read TGTGCCAGCAGTCCGGCAGGATTCGGTGAAGCTTTCTTT. Encoded protein: CASSPAGFGEAFF.

At least ten counts were recorded for this clonotype. The chain joins TRBV25-1 to TRBJ2-5; 7 nucleotides line up with TRBD1. There are 15 residues in the CDR3. Germline V lookup: CDR1 MGHDK, CDR2 SYGVNS. Unmatched junction bases numbered 8, after V lost 2 bases and J lost 5 bases. The CDR3 protein is CASSELDRVGETQYF. The CDR3 DNA follows: TGTGCCAGCAGTGAACTCGACAGGGTCGGGGAGACCCAGTACTTC.

For the CDR3, the DNA is TGCAGTGCTAGAGACCCCCGGGGGCAGGAAGAAAAACTGTTTTTT. The encoded protein is CSARDPRGQEEKLFF. This chain uses TRBV20-1 with TRBJ1-4, with D possibly being TRBD1 (6 bases). Germline values: CDR1 DFQATT, CDR2 SNEGSKA (reference sequence). The CDR3 extends over 15 amino acids. V was clipped by 0 bases and J by 8 bases, with 16 bases between them.

J is TRBJ2-6 and V is TRBV27; maybe TRBD2 (6 bases). CDR1 and CDR2 (germline): MNHEY, SMNVEV (reference sequence). Trimming shortened V by 4 bases and J by 0 bases, and 13 bases separated the two germline ends. The CDR3 consists of 17 residues. The CDR3 nucleotides read TGTGCCAGCAGTTCCCTAGCGTGGGGCTCTGGGGCCAACGTCCTGACTTTC. This translates into CASSSLAWGSGANVLTF. The full variable domain, with the rest looked up from reference TRBV27 and TRBJ2-6, is EAQVTQNPRYLITVTGKKLTVTCSQNMNHEYMSWYRQDPGLGLRQIYYSMNVEVTDKGDVPEGYKVSRKEKRNFPLILESPSPNQTSLYFCASSSLAWGSGANVLTFGAGSRLTVL.

This clonotype was recorded only once. The rearrangement uses TRBV27 and TRBJ2-7; D may correspond to TRBD1 or TRBD2 (6 bases each). Trimming left V 2 bases short and J 5 bases short, with 13 bases between. This CDR3 spans 14 amino acids. Germline V gives CDR1 MNHEY, CDR2 SMNVEV (reference sequence). The CDR3 region is CASSLGGQIDEQYF. CDR3 nucleotide sequence: TGTGCCAGCAGTTTAGGGGGGCAGATCGACGAGCAGTACTTC.

This clonotype was counted between two and nine times. CDR3 DNA: TGCGCCAGCAGCCAGGTCCTTCTGGAGGGGAGTGAGCAGTTCTTC. Encoded protein: CASSQVLLEGSEQFF. The chain couples TRBV4-1 to TRBJ2-1; TRBD2 might be the D (6 bases). Germline V gives CDR1 MGHRA, CDR2 YSYEKL. The CDR3 contains 15 residues. The V gene lost 3 bases and the J gene lost 9 bases, with 18 bases spanning the gap.

For this clonotype: An end of the junction differs from the germline gene, which may be a read error. The chain combines TRBV6-1 with TRBJ2-7; 9 bases match TRBD1. CDR3 size: 14 residues. CDR1 and CDR2 (germline): MNHNS, SASEGT. Here the CDR3 DNA reads TGTGCCGGCAGTTTAACGGGACAGGGCTACGAGCAGTACTTC. Protein: CAGSLTGQGYEQYF.

This clonotype was seen a few times. The chain links TRBV5-5 to TRBJ2-1, with TRBD2 matching 9 bases. The CDR3 sequence is 17 residues long. Germline V gene sequence: CDR1 SGHKS, CDR2 YYEKEE (reference sequence). V was clipped by 0 bases and J by 5 bases; unmatched bases: 9. The DNA of the CDR3 is TGTGCCAGCAGCTTGGAGGCCCCTAGCGGGGTAGACAATGAGCAGTTCTTC. Protein product: CASSLEAPSGVDNEQFF.

For this clonotype: One end of the junction fails to match germline, which may point to a read error. J is TRBJ2-4 and V is TRBV24-1, with D hard to call. Germline V CDR1 and CDR2: KGHDR, SFDVKD. This CDR3 contains 11 residues. In nucleotides, the CDR3 is TGTGCCACCAGTGATGGCCACATTCAGCACTTC. It is translated as CATSDGHIQHF.

The chain uses TRBV20-1 and TRBJ2-5; D perhaps matches TRBD2 (5 bases). CDR3 size: 13 residues. Trimming took 3 bases from V and 4 from J, leaving 12 bases between them. Germline V gives CDR1 DFQATT, CDR2 SNEGSKA (reference sequence). The CDR3 spells CSARSSSRETQYF. In DNA form, the CDR3 reads TGCAGTGCTAGGTCTAGCTCTCGAGAGACCCAGTACTTC.

V is TRBV5-1 and J is TRBJ2-5; D not certain. Deletions cut 0 bases from V and 3 bases from J, with 12 bases between. Germline loops: CDR1 SGHRS, CDR2 YFSETQ. The CDR3 is 15 amino acids. CDR3 region: CASSLAGNREETQYF. CDR3 nucleotides: TGCGCCAGCAGCTTGGCAGGCAATAGGGAAGAGACCCAGTACTTC.

The DNA of the CDR3 is TGTGCCATCAGTCCCGGGGGCAACTATGGCTACACCTTC. Translated, it gives CAISPGGNYGYTF. The J gene is TRBJ1-2, the V gene TRBV10-3, with TRBD1 as a possible D gene (6 bases). CDR1 and CDR2 (germline): ENHRY, SYGVKD. V was trimmed by 5 bases and J by 2 bases, leaving 9 bases between them. The CDR3 is 13 amino acids.

This rearrangement joins TRBV19 to TRBJ2-7; D is tentatively TRBD1 or TRBD2 (5 bases each). The CDR3 covers 14 residues. The ends were cut back, 6 bases at V and 0 bases at J, with 12 bases in the middle. Germline CDR1 is LNHDA and CDR2 is SQIVND (reference sequence). Here the CDR3 reads CASRFRDASYEQYF. DNA of the CDR3: TGTGCCAGTAGATTCCGGGACGCCTCCTACGAGCAGTACTTC. Full variable domain (outside the CDR3, taken from reference TRBV19 and TRBJ2-7): DGGITQSPKYLFRKEGQNVTLSCEQNLNHDAMYWYRQDPGQGLRLIYYSQIVNDFQKGDIAEGYSVSREKKESFPLTVTSAQKNPTAFYLCASRFRDASYEQYFGPGTRLTVT.

The chain joins TRBV4-2 to TRBJ2-1, with 9 bases that match TRBD2. CDR1 is LGHNA, CDR2 YNFKEQ, per germline. V trimming: 2 bases; J trimming: 10 bases; junction bases outside the gene matches: 6. The CDR3 contains 14 residues. CDR3 sequence (DNA): TGTGCCAGCAGCCAACCGGGACTAGCTTACGAGCAGTTCTTC. Amino acid sequence: CASSQPGLAYEQFF.

Concerning this clonotype: A much larger clone is a single base away; this may be a read error. The chain recombines TRBV7-2 with TRBJ1-2; D not certain. This CDR3 is built from 12 residues. Germline lookup yields CDR1 SGHTA and CDR2 FQGNSA. The CDR3: CASSLRYYGYIF. The CDR3 DNA sequence: TGTGCCAGCAGCTTACGCTACTATGGCTACATCTTC. Filled out from reference TRBV7-2 and TRBJ1-2, the complete variable domain reads GAGVSQSPSNKVTEKGKDVELRCDPISGHTALYWYRQSLGQGLEFLIYFQGNSAPDKSGLPSDRFSAERTGGSVSTLTIQRTQQEDSAVYLCASSLRYYGYIFGSGTRLTVV.

The table lists this clonotype with a few counts. The chain links TRBV6-4 to TRBJ2-7; the D call may be TRBD1 or TRBD2 (5 bases each). CDR3 length: 12 amino acids. Germline loops: CDR1 MRHNA, CDR2 SNTAGT. V dropped 1 base and J dropped 8 bases, with 9 bases sitting between them. In nucleotides, the CDR3 is TGTGCCAGCAGTGACTGGATGGGACAGCAGTACTTC. Translated: CASSDWMGQQYF.

This clonotype came up a few times. The chain uses TRBV20-1 and TRBJ2-5, with 8 bases fitting TRBD2. The CDR3 loop spans 16 amino acids. CDR1 DFQATT and CDR2 SNEGSKA come from the germline V gene (reference sequence). After removal of 1 base from V and 2 bases from J, the junction contained 9 bases not matched to a gene. DNA for the CDR3: TGCAGTGCTAGAGGCCGCGGGGGGAGAGGACAAGAGACCCAGTACTTC. Translated, it gives CSARGRGGRGQETQYF.